What follows is one T cell receptor (beta chain) and its context. What it recognizes is unknown. This sample is part of a study of Graves' ophthalmopathy and Graves' hyperthyroidism. Study conclusions and caveats: Most clonotypes expanded in thyroid above 0.001 frequency were present in blood too.

Amplification targeted the TCR beta CDR3 regions, with RNA transcripts as the source material. HTBI primers served in a first-round RT-PCR, which a second-round multiplex PCR followed. Via MiXCR, TCRdb re-called the multiplex PCR reads, giving one row per CDR3 protein. The sample has 600,000 to 700,000 distinct CDR3 sequences; over 40% are singletons. The CDR3 spans 13 residues. V lost 4 bases, J lost 3 bases, and 12 bases lay in between. From germline, CDR1 is DFQATT and CDR2 SNEGSKA (reference sequence). The receptor was isolated from an adult man with Graves' ophthalmopathy. V gene TRBV20-1 combines with J gene TRBJ1-2, with a possible D match to TRBD1 (5 bases). The source material was peripheral blood. The chain's CDR3 is CSATRGGDYGYTF. The CDR3, as DNA: TGCAGTGCTACCCGGGGGGGGGACTATGGCTACACCTTC.